The 25 T cell receptor beta chains presented below share a single source sample, sequenced in a study of shared clonotypes between healthy human individuals. Some clones are missing from TCRdb's copy, which holds only in-frame ones; the method was immunoSEQ multiplex PCR. This sample has 2 million or so clones; about 95% occur once, and the top ten carry 0.85% to 1.2%. CD45RO-negative, CCR7-positively selected cells formed the naive CD8 fraction, excluding terminally differentiated effector memory CD45RA+ cells. The specimen was naive CD8+ T cells sorted from blood. These receptor sequences come from a man between 18 and 29 years old in good health.

CDR3 region: CASSFLNTGELFF. As DNA, the CDR3 is TGTGCCAGTAGTTTCCTGAACACCGGGGAGCTGTTTTTT. The V gene is TRBV19, the J gene TRBJ2-2; D remains unclear. V was trimmed by 5 bases and J by 1 base, leaving 5 bases between them. This CDR3 is built from 13 residues. CDR1 and CDR2 from the germline V gene are LNHDA and SQIVND (reference sequence).

The gene calls are TRBV7-9 and TRBJ1-2; 8 bases map to TRBD1. Germline loops: CDR1 SEHNR, CDR2 FQNEAQ (reference sequence). CDR3 length: 13 amino acids. The junction had 3 bases not matched to a gene; V was cut back by 1 base and J by 8 bases. The CDR3 nucleotides are TGTGCCAGCAGCTTAGACAGGGGGAGCGGCTACACCTTC. Amino acid sequence: CASSLDRGSGYTF.

The V and J genes are TRBV28 and TRBJ2-5; TRBD2 might be the D (5 bases). This CDR3 has 11 amino acids. The V end was cut by 5 bases, the J end by 13 bases, with 14 bases between. Germline CDR1 reads MDHEN; CDR2 reads SYDVKM. The CDR3 region is CASSLGVAPYF. DNA of the CDR3: TGTGCCAGCAGTCTCGGGGTAGCCCCGTACTTC.

The rearrangement joins TRBV19 to TRBJ1-5; TRBD1 is a possible D gene (6 bases). Trimming pared 6 bases from V and 7 bases from J, leaving 10 bases between. The germline V gene encodes CDR1 LNHDA and CDR2 SQIVND (reference sequence). The CDR3 runs 12 residues. CDR3 sequence (DNA): TGTGCCAGTAGCTCGGACAGCCAGCCCCAGCATTTT. It encodes CASSSDSQPQHF.

The J gene is TRBJ1-5, the V gene TRBV28; D unclear. This CDR3 comprises 11 residues. V lost 10 bases, J lost 4 bases, and 8 bases lay in between. Germline-derived CDR1 and CDR2 are MDHEN and SYDVKM. CDR3 amino acids: CATSANQPQHF. Written as DNA, the CDR3 is TGTGCCACGTCGGCGAATCAGCCCCAGCATTTT.

This chain joins TRBV5-1 and TRBJ2-5, with 7 nucleotides matching TRBD1. Germline CDR1 SGHRS, CDR2 YFSETQ. Losses at the gene ends were 1 base for V and 2 bases for J; bases not matched to a gene: 14. The CDR3 sequence is 18 residues long. Here the CDR3 reads CASSLLFSGQKEQETQYF. The CDR3 coding sequence is TGCGCCAGCAGCTTGCTATTTTCGGGACAGAAAGAACAAGAGACCCAGTACTTC. Full variable domain (outside the CDR3, taken from reference TRBV5-1 and TRBJ2-5): KAGVTQTPRYLIKTRGQQVTLSCSPISGHRSVSWYQQTPGQGLQFLFEYFSETQRNKGNFPGRFSGRQFSNSRSEMNVSTLELGDSALYLCASSLLFSGQKEQETQYFGPGTRLLVL.

Points on this clone: At one boundary the junction diverges from the germline segment, which might be a read error. This chain joins TRBV27 and TRBJ1-1, with D unclear. This CDR3 region has 12 residues. Germline V gene sequence: CDR1 MNHEY, CDR2 SMNVEV (reference sequence). The DNA of the CDR3 is TGTGCCAGCAGTTCCCTACCCGGACCTGAGGTCTTT. Protein: CASSSLPGPEVF.

The CDR3 DNA reads as TGCGCCAGCAGCCAAGTTATGGCTAACTATGGCTACACCTTC. It encodes CASSQVMANYGYTF. This sequence joins TRBV4-1 and TRBJ1-2; D remains unclear. This CDR3 contains 14 residues. V dropped 1 base and J dropped 0 bases, with 6 bases sitting between them. Germline CDR1 and CDR2: MGHRA and YSYEKL.

This chain connects TRBV19 to TRBJ1-2, with a tentative D call TRBD1 (6 bases). The length of the CDR3 is 14 residues. Trimming removed 3 bases at V and 7 bases at J, with 15 bases between. The germline gives CDR1 LNHDA, CDR2 SQIVND (reference sequence). The CDR3 nucleotides read TGTGCCAGTAGTATTATAAGGGGGTCCAGTGGCTACACCTTC. Its translation: CASSIIRGSSGYTF.

The genes are TRBV7-8 and TRBJ1-6; 8 bases are a match to TRBD1. Germline assignment: CDR1 SGHVS and CDR2 FQNEAQ. The CDR3 is 18 amino acids. The J segment lost 0 bases and the V segment lost 5 bases, leaving 9 bases of the junction unmatched. The CDR3 region is CASSQPRTGSSYNSPLHF. The CDR3, as DNA: TGTGCCAGCAGCCAGCCCCGGACAGGGAGCTCCTATAATTCACCCCTCCACTTT.

The chain recombines TRBV5-4 with TRBJ2-7; 8 bases agree with TRBD2. Losses at the gene ends were 0 bases for V and 5 bases for J; bases not matched to a gene: 4. Germline V CDR1 and CDR2: SGHNT, YYREEE (reference sequence). The CDR3 covers 14 residues. The CDR3 reads CASSLGLALDEQYF. CDR3 in DNA: TGTGCCAGCAGCTTGGGACTAGCGTTGGACGAGCAGTACTTC.

Worth noting for this clone: This sample includes further DNA sequences coding for the same CDR3. This chain uses TRBV19 with TRBJ1-1; D uncertain. Trimming took 2 bases from V and 2 from J, leaving 6 bases between them. The length of the CDR3 is 13 residues. Germline assignment: CDR1 LNHDA and CDR2 SQIVND (reference sequence). The CDR3 coding sequence is TGTGCCAGTAGTATATTGCCTAACACTGAAGCTTTCTTT. This sequence encodes CASSILPNTEAFF.

This clone was recorded only once. V usage is TRBV2 and J usage is TRBJ2-3; maybe TRBD2 (5 bases). The ends were cut back, 5 bases at V and 5 bases at J, with 8 bases in the middle. The length of the CDR3 is 12 residues. Germline V lookup: CDR1 SNHLY, CDR2 FYNNEI. CDR3 sequence: CASSHGEDTQYF. The CDR3 bases are TGTGCCAGCAGTCACGGGGAAGATACGCAGTATTTT.

The chain uses TRBV13 and TRBJ1-3; D not certain. The CDR3 is 15 residues long. V was pared by 6 bases and J by 0 bases, with 12 bases between. Germline CDR1 reads PRHDT; CDR2 reads FYEKMQ (reference sequence). CDR3 loop: CASSSRLDSGNTIYF. DNA for the CDR3: TGTGCCAGCAGTAGCCGCCTTGACTCTGGAAACACCATATATTTT.

About this clone: The same CDR3 can be traced to other DNA sequences in this sample. V is TRBV5-4 and J is TRBJ1-2; 7 bases align to TRBD1. With 2 bases clipped from V and 3 bases from J, the junction kept 1 base outside the gene matches. CDR1 and CDR2 from the germline V gene are SGHNT and YYREEE (reference sequence). This CDR3 has 13 residues. CDR3 sequence: CASSLGTDYGYTF. The CDR3 region has the DNA TGTGCCAGCAGCTTAGGGACAGACTATGGCTACACCTTC.

In this sample, this clone turned up once. The V and J genes are TRBV6-6 and TRBJ1-1; TRBD1 might be the D (6 bases). V lost 1 base and J 3 bases, leaving 15 bases between the germline ends. There are 16 residues in the CDR3. Germline CDR1 and CDR2: MNHNY and SVGAGI (reference sequence). The CDR3 is CASSYLLGGGDTEAFF. The CDR3 DNA is TGTGCCAGCAGTTACTTACTTGGGGGCGGGGACACTGAAGCTTTCTTT.

This chain uses TRBV27 with TRBJ2-3, with no clear D. The CDR3 spans 14 residues. The germline gives CDR1 MNHEY, CDR2 SMNVEV (reference sequence). V lost 6 bases to trimming and J lost 1 base, with 11 bases between them. The CDR3 is CASRSGIGTDTQYF. The CDR3 nucleotides read TGTGCCAGCAGGAGTGGGATTGGCACAGATACGCAGTATTTT.

The chain couples TRBV9 to TRBJ1-5; a possible D gene is TRBD1 (5 bases). Per the germline V gene, CDR1 is SGDLS and CDR2 is YYNGEE. CDR3 size: 15 residues. Trimming stripped 2 bases from V and 1 base from J, with 10 bases between. CDR3 in amino acids: CASSVTAGSNQPQHF. The DNA of the CDR3 is TGTGCCAGCAGCGTGACAGCCGGGAGCAATCAGCCCCAGCATTTT.

The rearrangement joins TRBV4-1 to TRBJ2-1; 9 positions match TRBD2. V shed 4 bases, J shed 0 bases, and the junction held 7 bases outside the gene matches. Germline V gives CDR1 MGHRA, CDR2 YSYEKL. This CDR3 is built from 17 residues. The CDR3 region is CASSPNGRGGSYNEQFF. The CDR3 bases are TGCGCCAGCAGCCCCAACGGGCGGGGGGGCTCCTACAATGAGCAGTTCTTC.

The V gene is TRBV5-1, the J gene TRBJ2-1; no firm D call. Trimming removed 6 bases at V and 4 bases at J, with 11 bases between. CDR1 and CDR2 (germline): SGHRS, YFSETQ. This CDR3 region has 13 residues. This CDR3 reads CASTSWGYNEQFF. The CDR3 nucleotides read TGCGCCAGCACGTCCTGGGGTTACAATGAGCAGTTCTTC.

The chain couples TRBV11-2 to TRBJ2-5; D tentatively fits TRBD1 or TRBD2 (5 bases each). The V gene lost 5 bases and the J gene lost 1 base, with 14 bases spanning the gap. This CDR3 region has 15 residues. Germline V lookup: CDR1 SGHAT, CDR2 FQNNGV. CDR3 protein: CASSPTKGLQETQYF. The CDR3 DNA is TGTGCCAGCAGCCCGACTAAGGGGCTCCAAGAGACCCAGTACTTC. The full variable domain, with the rest looked up from reference TRBV11-2 and TRBJ2-5, is EAGVAQSPRYKIIEKRQSVAFWCNPISGHATLYWYQQILGQGPKLLIQFQNNGVVDDSQLPKDRFSAERLKGVDSTLKIQPAKLEDSAVYLCASSPTKGLQETQYFGPGTRLLVL.

The chain combines TRBV4-1 with TRBJ1-3, with TRBD1 identical over 7 bases. Losses at the gene ends were 0 bases for V and 3 bases for J; bases not matched to a gene: 2. CDR1 and CDR2 from the germline V gene are MGHRA and YSYEKL. This CDR3 has 15 amino acids. The CDR3 sequence: CASSQESGGGNTIYF. CDR3 DNA: TGCGCCAGCAGCCAAGAATCAGGGGGTGGAAACACCATATATTTT.

This chain uses TRBV27 with TRBJ2-7, with unresolved D. The CDR3 runs 16 residues. The ends were cut back, 3 bases at V and 5 bases at J, with 20 bases in the middle. CDR1 and CDR2 from the germline V gene are MNHEY and SMNVEV (reference sequence). The CDR3 bases are TGTGCCAGCAGTTTGGGGTCCCAGTACGGTCGGAACGAGCAGTACTTC. Protein sequence: CASSLGSQYGRNEQYF.

The genes are TRBV29-1 and TRBJ1-2; D gene uncertain. This CDR3 has 18 amino acids. Germline V gene data show CDR1 as SQVTM and CDR2 as ANQGSEA. The germline V and J ends were trimmed by 6 bases and 0 bases, with 26 bases remaining between them. The CDR3 loop is CSVEPPVGPLTANYGYTF. The DNA of the CDR3 is TGCAGCGTCGAACCCCCGGTAGGCCCGCTCACAGCTAACTATGGCTACACCTTC.

This clone was recorded at least ten times. V usage is TRBV20-1 and J usage is TRBJ2-5; no firm D call. The CDR3 totals 10 residues. From germline, CDR1 is DFQATT and CDR2 SNEGSKA (reference sequence). Deletions cut 4 bases from V and 6 bases from J, with 6 bases between. CDR3 in DNA: TGCAGTGCTAAAACGCAGACCCAGTACTTC. It codes for CSAKTQTQYF.